This record concerns one TCR beta chain sequence. The sample belongs to a study of blood T cell repertoires in COVID-19. The CDR3 length is 17 residues. With V trimmed by 0 bases and J by 2 bases, 7 bases remained unmatched. Germline V gives CDR1 MGHRA, CDR2 YSYEKL. Sequencing used immunoSEQ multiplex PCR; TCRdb keeps in-frame clones, though not all of them. The sample holds over 150,000 clones, around 82% seen once. This sequence joins TRBV4-1 and TRBJ1-5; 7 nucleotides match TRBD1. The sequencing input was peripheral blood. The source is an elderly woman with acute or convalescent COVID-19. CDR3 sequence: CASSQELGTVGNQPQHF. The CDR3 nucleotides are TGCGCCAGCAGCCAAGAACTCGGGACAGTCGGCAATCAGCCCCAGCATTTT.